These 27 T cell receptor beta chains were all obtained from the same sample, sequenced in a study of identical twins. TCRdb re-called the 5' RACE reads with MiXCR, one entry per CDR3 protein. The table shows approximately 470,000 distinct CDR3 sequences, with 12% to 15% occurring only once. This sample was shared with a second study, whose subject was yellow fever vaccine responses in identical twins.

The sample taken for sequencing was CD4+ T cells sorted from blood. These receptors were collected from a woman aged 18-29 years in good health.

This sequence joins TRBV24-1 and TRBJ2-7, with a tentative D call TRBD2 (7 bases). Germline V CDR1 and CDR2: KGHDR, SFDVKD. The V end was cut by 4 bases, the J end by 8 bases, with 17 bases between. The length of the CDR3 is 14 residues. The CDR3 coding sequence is TGTGCCACCAGTGAGGGGGGGGCCGGTTCCAAGCAGTACTTC. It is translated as CATSEGGAGSKQYF.

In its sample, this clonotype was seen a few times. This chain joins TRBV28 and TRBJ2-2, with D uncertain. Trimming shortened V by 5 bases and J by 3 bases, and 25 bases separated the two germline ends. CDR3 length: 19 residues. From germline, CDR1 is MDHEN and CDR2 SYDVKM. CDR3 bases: TGTGCCAGCAGTCTATCCGGGCCACTAAACCTCAAGGACACCGGGGAGCTGTTTTTT. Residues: CASSLSGPLNLKDTGELFF.

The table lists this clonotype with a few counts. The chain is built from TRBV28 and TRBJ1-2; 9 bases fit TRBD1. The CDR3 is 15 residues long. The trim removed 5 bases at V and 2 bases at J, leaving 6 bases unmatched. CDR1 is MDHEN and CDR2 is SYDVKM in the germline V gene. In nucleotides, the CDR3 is TGTGCCAGCAGTAGTACAGGGGGCTCCAACTATGGCTACACCTTC. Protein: CASSSTGGSNYGYTF.

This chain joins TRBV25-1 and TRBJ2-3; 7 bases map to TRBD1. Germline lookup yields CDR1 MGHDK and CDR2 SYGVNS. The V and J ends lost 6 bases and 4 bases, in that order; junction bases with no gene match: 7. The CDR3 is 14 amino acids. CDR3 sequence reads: CASSNIGGPDTQYF. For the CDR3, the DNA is TGTGCCAGCAGCAACATAGGGGGCCCAGATACGCAGTATTTT.

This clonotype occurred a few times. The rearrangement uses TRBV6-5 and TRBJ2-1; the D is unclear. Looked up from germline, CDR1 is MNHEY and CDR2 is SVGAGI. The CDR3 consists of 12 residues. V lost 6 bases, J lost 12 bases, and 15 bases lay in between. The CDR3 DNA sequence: TGTGCCAGCAGCCCTGCACTCGGCGGGCAGTTCTTC. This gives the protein CASSPALGGQFF.

The chain's CDR3 is CASSSPGAPTDTQYF. DNA of the CDR3: TGTGCCAGCAGCTCACCCGGGGCCCCCACAGATACGCAGTATTTT. J is TRBJ2-3 and V is TRBV28; D possibly uses TRBD1 or TRBD2 (5 bases each). The germline V and J ends were trimmed by 6 bases and 2 bases, with 15 bases remaining between them. Germline CDR1 reads MDHEN; CDR2 reads SYDVKM. The CDR3 length is 15 residues.

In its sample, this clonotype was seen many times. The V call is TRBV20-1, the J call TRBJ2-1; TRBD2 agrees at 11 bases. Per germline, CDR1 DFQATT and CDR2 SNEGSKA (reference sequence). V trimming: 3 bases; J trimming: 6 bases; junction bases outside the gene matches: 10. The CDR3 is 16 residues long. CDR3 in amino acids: CSASGTSGGLGNEQFF. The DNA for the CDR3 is TGCAGTGCTAGTGGTACTAGCGGGGGTCTTGGCAATGAGCAGTTCTTC.

CDR3 DNA sequence: TGCAGTGCTCTCCCGGGACAGGGGGCCCACGAGCAGTACTTC. Amino acid sequence: CSALPGQGAHEQYF. This chain connects TRBV20-1 to TRBJ2-7; 12 bases fit TRBD1. J gave up 5 bases and V 5 bases, and 7 bases lay outside the gene matches. The V gene's germline CDR1 is DFQATT and CDR2 SNEGSKA (reference sequence). The CDR3 consists of 14 residues.

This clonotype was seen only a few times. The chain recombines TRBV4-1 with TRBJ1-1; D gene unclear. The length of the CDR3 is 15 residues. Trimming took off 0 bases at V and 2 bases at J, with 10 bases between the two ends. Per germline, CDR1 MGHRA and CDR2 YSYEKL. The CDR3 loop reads CASSQEPRVNTEAFF. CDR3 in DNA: TGCGCCAGCAGCCAAGAACCGAGGGTAAACACTGAAGCTTTCTTT.

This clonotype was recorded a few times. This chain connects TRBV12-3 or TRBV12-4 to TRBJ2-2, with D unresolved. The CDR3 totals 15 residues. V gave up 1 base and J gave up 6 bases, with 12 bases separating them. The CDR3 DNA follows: TGTGCCAGCAGTTTAGGGCTTATGGCCCCCGGGGAGCTGTTTTTT. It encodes CASSLGLMAPGELFF.

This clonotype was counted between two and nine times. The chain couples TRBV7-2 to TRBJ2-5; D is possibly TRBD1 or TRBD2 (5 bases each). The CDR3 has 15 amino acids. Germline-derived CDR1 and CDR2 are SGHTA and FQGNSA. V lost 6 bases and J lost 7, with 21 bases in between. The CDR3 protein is CASRYSETVPGTQYF. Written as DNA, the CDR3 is TGTGCCAGCAGGTATAGCGAGACAGTCCCTGGGACCCAGTACTTC.

The CDR3 protein is CSVEVRRNQETQYF. The CDR3 DNA sequence: TGCAGCGTTGAAGTTAGGCGGAACCAAGAGACCCAGTACTTC. The rearrangement joins TRBV29-1 to TRBJ2-5, with D uncertain. The CDR3 sequence is 14 residues long. The germline V and J ends were trimmed by 1 base and 0 bases, with 9 bases remaining between them. Germline V lookup: CDR1 SQVTM, CDR2 ANQGSEA.

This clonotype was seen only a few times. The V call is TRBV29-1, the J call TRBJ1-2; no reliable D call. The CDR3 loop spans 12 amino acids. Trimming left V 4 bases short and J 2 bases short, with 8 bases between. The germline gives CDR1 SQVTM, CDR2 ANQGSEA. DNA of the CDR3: TGCAGCGTTGGAGACACAAACTATGGCTACACCTTC. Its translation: CSVGDTNYGYTF. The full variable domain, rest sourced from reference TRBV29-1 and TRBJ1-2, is SAVISQKPSRDICQRGTSLTIQCQVDSQVTMMFWYRQQPGQSLTLIATANQGSEATYESGFVIDKFPISRPNLTFSTLTVSNMSPEDSSIYLCSVGDTNYGYTFGSGTRLTVV.

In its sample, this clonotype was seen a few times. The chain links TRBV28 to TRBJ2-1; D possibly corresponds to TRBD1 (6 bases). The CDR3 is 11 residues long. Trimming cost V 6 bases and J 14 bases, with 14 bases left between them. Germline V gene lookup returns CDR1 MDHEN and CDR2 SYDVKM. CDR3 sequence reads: CASRISGQKFF. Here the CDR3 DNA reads TGTGCCAGCAGGATATCGGGACAAAAGTTCTTC. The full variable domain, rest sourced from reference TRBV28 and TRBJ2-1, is DVKVTQSSRYLVKRTGEKVFLECVQDMDHENMFWYRQDPGLGLRLIYFSYDVKMKEKGDIPEGYSVSREKKERFSLILESASTNQTSMYLCASRISGQKFFGPGTRLTVL.

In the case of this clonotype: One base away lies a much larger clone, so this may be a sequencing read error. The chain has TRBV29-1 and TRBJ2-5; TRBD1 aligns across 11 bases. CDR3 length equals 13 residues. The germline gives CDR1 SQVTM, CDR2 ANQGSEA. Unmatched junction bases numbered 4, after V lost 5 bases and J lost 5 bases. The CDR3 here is CSVSRTGGETQYF. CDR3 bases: TGCAGCGTTAGCCGGACAGGGGGCGAGACCCAGTACTTC.

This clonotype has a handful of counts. As DNA, the CDR3 is TGTGCCAGCAGCGTGGGACAGGGCGGAGAGACCCAGTACTTC. Its protein is CASSVGQGGETQYF. The J gene is TRBJ2-5, the V gene TRBV9, with 9 nucleotides matching TRBD1. Germline loops: CDR1 SGDLS, CDR2 YYNGEE. The CDR3 extends over 14 amino acids. V lost 2 bases, J lost 4 bases, and 3 bases stayed unmatched.

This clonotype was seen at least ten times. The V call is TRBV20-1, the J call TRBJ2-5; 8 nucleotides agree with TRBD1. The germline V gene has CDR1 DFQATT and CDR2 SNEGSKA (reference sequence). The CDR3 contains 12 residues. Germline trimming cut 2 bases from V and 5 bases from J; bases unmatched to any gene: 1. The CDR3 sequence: CSARWTGETQYF. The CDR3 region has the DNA TGCAGTGCTAGATGGACAGGGGAGACCCAGTACTTC.

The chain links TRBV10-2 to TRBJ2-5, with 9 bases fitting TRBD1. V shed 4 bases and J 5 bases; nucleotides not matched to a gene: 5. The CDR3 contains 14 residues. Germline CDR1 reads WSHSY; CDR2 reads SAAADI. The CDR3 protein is CASSVTGGFETQYF. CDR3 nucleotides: TGCGCCAGCAGTGTCACAGGGGGCTTCGAGACCCAGTACTTC.

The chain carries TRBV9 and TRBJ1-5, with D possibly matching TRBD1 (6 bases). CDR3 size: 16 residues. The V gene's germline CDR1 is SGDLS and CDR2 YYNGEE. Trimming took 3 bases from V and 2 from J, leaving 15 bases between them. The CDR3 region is CASSGRDTVGNQPQHF. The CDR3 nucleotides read TGTGCCAGCAGCGGAAGGGACACCGTTGGCAATCAGCCCCAGCATTTT.

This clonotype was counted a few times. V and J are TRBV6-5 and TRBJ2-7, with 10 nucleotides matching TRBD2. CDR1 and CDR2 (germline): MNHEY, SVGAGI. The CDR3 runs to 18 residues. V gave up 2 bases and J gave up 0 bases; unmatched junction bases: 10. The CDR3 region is CASSYDASGSAFSYEQYF. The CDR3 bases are TGTGCCAGCAGTTACGATGCTAGCGGGAGTGCGTTCTCCTACGAGCAGTACTTC.

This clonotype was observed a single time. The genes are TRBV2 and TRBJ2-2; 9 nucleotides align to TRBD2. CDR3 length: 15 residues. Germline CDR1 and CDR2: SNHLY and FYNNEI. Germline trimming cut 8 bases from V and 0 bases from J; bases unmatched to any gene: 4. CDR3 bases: TGTGCCAGCCGGACTAGCGCAACGAACACCGGGGAGCTGTTTTTT. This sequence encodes CASRTSATNTGELFF.

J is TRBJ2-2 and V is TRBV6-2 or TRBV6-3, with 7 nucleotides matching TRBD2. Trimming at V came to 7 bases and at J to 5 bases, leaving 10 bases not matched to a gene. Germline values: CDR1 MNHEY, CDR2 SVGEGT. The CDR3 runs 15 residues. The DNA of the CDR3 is TGTGCCAGCACTCCCCGGGACTACTTAACCGGGGAGCTGTTTTTT. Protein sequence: CASTPRDYLTGELFF.

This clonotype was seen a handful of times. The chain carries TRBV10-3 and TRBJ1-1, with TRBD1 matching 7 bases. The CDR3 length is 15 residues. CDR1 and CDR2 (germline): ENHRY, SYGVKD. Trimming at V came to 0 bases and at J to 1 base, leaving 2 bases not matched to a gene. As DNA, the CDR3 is TGTGCCATCAGTGAGTCGACAGGGCAGAACACTGAAGCTTTCTTT. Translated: CAISESTGQNTEAFF.

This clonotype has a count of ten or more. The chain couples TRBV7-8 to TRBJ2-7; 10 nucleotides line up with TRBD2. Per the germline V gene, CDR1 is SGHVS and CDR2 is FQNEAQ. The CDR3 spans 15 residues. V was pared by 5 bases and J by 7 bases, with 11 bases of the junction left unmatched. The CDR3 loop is CASSIASGSLGEQYF. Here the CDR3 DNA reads TGTGCCAGCAGCATCGCTAGCGGGAGTCTGGGAGAGCAGTACTTC.

The CDR3 region has the DNA TGTGCCAGCAGTTGGGGACAACACGAGCAGTACTTC. This sequence encodes CASSWGQHEQYF. The V and J genes are TRBV6-2 or TRBV6-3 and TRBJ2-7; TRBD1 might be the D (6 bases). The CDR3 covers 12 residues. Germline V gene data show CDR1 as MNHEY and CDR2 as SVGEGT. Trimming pared 4 bases from V and 5 bases from J, leaving 9 bases between.

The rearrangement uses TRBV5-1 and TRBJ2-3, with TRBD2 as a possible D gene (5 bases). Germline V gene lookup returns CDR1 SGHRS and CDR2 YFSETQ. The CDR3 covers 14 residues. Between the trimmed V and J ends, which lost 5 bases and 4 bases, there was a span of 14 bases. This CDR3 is CASSLGVKADTQYF. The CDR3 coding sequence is TGCGCCAGCAGTCTGGGAGTTAAAGCAGATACGCAGTATTTT.

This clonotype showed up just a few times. CDR3: CASSSGLAGVGDTQYF. As DNA, the CDR3 is TGTGCCAGCAGCTCCGGACTAGCGGGAGTCGGAGATACGCAGTATTTT. V and J are TRBV7-2 and TRBJ2-3, with 13 bases matching TRBD2. The V gene end was trimmed by 4 bases and the J gene end by 5 bases; junction bases not matched to a gene: 6. CDR1 and CDR2 (germline): SGHTA, FQGNSA. The CDR3 covers 16 residues.